The table lists the clone carrying this TCR beta chain with a few counts. The data belong to a study of blood T cells in healthy people across ages. Caucasian, healthy and from Russia, the donors were aged between about 6 and 90. A J-beta primer mix and a sample-barcoded 5' primer were used in a second PCR of roughly 7 to 12 cycles. Researchers report that a template-switch adaptor with 12 random nucleotides tagged each cDNA molecule. TCRdb re-called the 5' RACE reads through MiXCR, storing one row per CDR3 protein. This table has around 780,000 distinct CDR3 sequences, around 24% appearing once. The length of the CDR3 is 13 residues. The ends lost 3 bases at V and 5 bases at J; junction bases unmatched: 0. CDR1 is SEHNR, CDR2 FQNEAQ, per germline (reference sequence). A further study also used this sample, focusing on T cells of mothers and their children. That report notes: Donors were a few healthy Caucasian mothers and their six children. No T cell clones of persistent microchimeric origin were detected.

Sequenced input: blood. The receptor was derived from a boy aged 5-17 years in good health. J is TRBJ2-7 and V is TRBV7-9; 11 bases line up with TRBD2. The CDR3 coding sequence is TGTGCCAGCAGCTTTAGCGGGGGGGACGAGCAGTACTTC. Its translation is CASSFSGGDEQYF.